The 27 T cell receptor beta chains in this list originate from one sample, sequenced in a study of cytomegalovirus exposure and HLA in healthy donors. The protocol was immunoSEQ multiplex PCR, while the TCRdb copy is restricted to in-frame clones and leaves out a portion. The data contain 57,000 or so clones, around 94% of them seen just once; the ten biggest clones take up around 2.3%. The sequenced sample was PBMCs. Receptors were obtained from a man in his late teens or twenties in good health and CMV-seronegative.

This chain connects TRBV20-1 to TRBJ2-1; D is unresolved. Germline V gives CDR1 DFQATT, CDR2 SNEGSKA (reference sequence). The CDR3 is 11 amino acids. V was clipped by 5 bases and J by 7 bases, with 9 bases between them. The CDR3 protein is CSAFTTNEQFF. CDR3 coding DNA: TGCAGTGCTTTCACTACGAATGAGCAGTTCTTC.

This sequence joins TRBV5-4 and TRBJ1-1; D is ambiguous. Per the germline V gene, CDR1 is SGHNT and CDR2 is YYREEE (reference sequence). The ends were cut back, 2 bases at V and 5 bases at J, with 10 bases in the middle. The CDR3 contains 13 residues. DNA for the CDR3: TGTGCCAGCAGCTTAGCCGGGGAAACTGAAGCTTTCTTT. This gives the protein CASSLAGETEAFF.

V gene TRBV28 combines with J gene TRBJ2-6; 11 nucleotides align to TRBD1. CDR3 length: 17 residues. V trimming: 3 bases; J trimming: 4 bases; junction bases outside the gene matches: 5. The germline CDR1 and CDR2 sequences are MDHEN and SYDVKM. CDR3 DNA: TGTGCCAGCAGTTTGGGACAGGGGGTGAGCGGGGCCAACGTCCTGACTTTC. The encoded protein is CASSLGQGVSGANVLTF.

This rearrangement joins TRBV7-9 to TRBJ2-3, with a tentative D call TRBD2 (6 bases). V was clipped by 3 bases and J by 2 bases, with 24 bases between them. Per germline, CDR1 SEHNR and CDR2 FQNEAQ (reference sequence). CDR3 length: 19 amino acids. The CDR3 DNA reads TGTGCCAGCAGCTTCGAACTCACCTTAGCGGACGAGAACACAGATACGCAGTATTTT. This encodes CASSFELTLADENTDTQYF.

The chain joins TRBV6-5 to TRBJ2-2; D call uncertain. The CDR3 runs 16 residues. Germline-derived CDR1 and CDR2 are MNHEY and SVGAGI. V gave up 2 bases and J gave up 2 bases, with 12 bases separating them. CDR3 in DNA: TGTGCCAGCAGTTACGGGCAAACAGATAACACCGGGGAGCTGTTTTTT. Amino acids: CASSYGQTDNTGELFF.

V and J are TRBV6-5 and TRBJ1-5, with 8 bases lining up with TRBD1. From germline, CDR1 is MNHEY and CDR2 SVGAGI. J lost 7 bases, V lost 5 bases, and 10 bases had no gene match. The CDR3 is 15 residues long. The CDR3 region is CASSPRTGREQPQHF. The CDR3 coding sequence is TGTGCCAGCAGTCCTCGGACAGGGCGGGAACAGCCCCAGCATTTT.

The V and J genes are TRBV25-1 and TRBJ1-2; D may be TRBD1 (6 bases). This CDR3 spans 15 amino acids. CDR1 and CDR2 from the germline V gene are MGHDK and SYGVNS. V gave up 3 bases and J gave up 2 bases, with 13 bases separating them. CDR3 coding DNA: TGTGCCAGCAGTGATGGCAGGGGTATGAACTATGGCTACACCTTC. It is translated as CASSDGRGMNYGYTF.

This clone has only one observation. The chain couples TRBV11-2 to TRBJ2-2; TRBD2 matches 7 bases. V dropped 5 bases and J dropped 5; count of bases not matched to a gene: 11. CDR3 length: 16 amino acids. Germline assignment: CDR1 SGHAT and CDR2 FQNNGV. The chain's CDR3 is CASSLGREGSTGELFF. Written as DNA, the CDR3 is TGTGCCAGCAGCCTAGGGAGGGAGGGAAGTACCGGGGAGCTGTTTTTT. Full variable domain (missing parts from reference TRBV11-2 and TRBJ2-2): EAGVAQSPRYKIIEKRQSVAFWCNPISGHATLYWYQQILGQGPKLLIQFQNNGVVDDSQLPKDRFSAERLKGVDSTLKIQPAKLEDSAVYLCASSLGREGSTGELFFGEGSRLTVL.

V is TRBV5-5 and J is TRBJ1-1; a weak D match, TRBD1 (5 bases). The ends were cut back, 3 bases at V and 10 bases at J, with 10 bases in the middle. The CDR3 runs 11 residues. Germline V lookup: CDR1 SGHKS, CDR2 YYEKEE (reference sequence). The DNA of the CDR3 is TGTGCCAGCAGCTCGGGGGTACGAGCTTTCTTT. It codes for CASSSGVRAFF.

V and J are TRBV6-1 and TRBJ2-3; 10 nucleotides align to TRBD2. Trimming took 4 bases from V and 6 from J; bases not matched to a gene: 10. CDR1 is MNHNS, CDR2 SASEGT, per germline. There are 16 residues in the CDR3. CDR3 residues: CASSAFSGTSVDTQYF. The CDR3, as DNA: TGTGCCAGCAGTGCGTTTTCCGGGACTAGCGTGGATACGCAGTATTTT.

The chain has TRBV5-4 and TRBJ1-4; TRBD1 agrees at 7 bases. The CDR3 is 17 residues long. Germline values: CDR1 SGHNT, CDR2 YYREEE (reference sequence). J gave up 2 bases and V 0 bases, and 7 bases lay outside the gene matches. CDR3 DNA: TGTGCCAGCAGCTTGGGGGGCCTACAGGGGACTAATGAAAAACTGTTTTTT. The encoded protein is CASSLGGLQGTNEKLFF.

The chain links TRBV7-3 to TRBJ2-1, with TRBD2 identical over 11 bases. CDR3 length equals 16 residues. Germline V CDR1 and CDR2: SGHTA, FQGTGA. V was pared by 5 bases and J by 7 bases, with 10 bases of the junction left unmatched. The CDR3 protein is CASSPSLAGGANEQFF. Here the CDR3 DNA reads TGTGCCAGCAGCCCCTCTTTAGCGGGGGGGGCTAATGAGCAGTTCTTC.

The V gene is TRBV28, the J gene TRBJ1-4; 7 nucleotides match TRBD1. The CDR3 has 15 residues. The V gene end was trimmed by 5 bases and the J gene end by 5 bases; junction bases not matched to a gene: 8. Germline V CDR1 and CDR2: MDHEN, SYDVKM. This chain's CDR3 is CASSLRDRRNEKLFF. The CDR3 DNA follows: TGTGCCAGCAGTCTGAGGGACAGACGAAATGAAAAACTGTTTTTT.

This chain joins TRBV30 and TRBJ1-4; weak D call: TRBD1 (6 bases). The CDR3 has 14 residues. V was pared by 0 bases and J by 4 bases, with 9 bases between. In germline, CDR1 is GTSNPN, CDR2 SVGIG (reference sequence). CDR3 amino acids: CAWSVTGRNEKLFF. CDR3 coding DNA: TGTGCCTGGAGTGTAACAGGGCGTAATGAAAAACTGTTTTTT.

The chain has TRBV18 and TRBJ2-7; 8 nucleotides match TRBD1. With V trimmed by 3 bases and J by 3 bases, 4 bases remained unmatched. Germline lookup yields CDR1 KGHSH and CDR2 LQKENI. The CDR3 totals 14 residues. The CDR3 nucleotides read TGTGCCAGCTCACCGACACAGGGGGGCTACGAGCAGTACTTC. Its protein is CASSPTQGGYEQYF.

The J gene is TRBJ1-2, the V gene TRBV2; possibly TRBD1 for D (5 bases). Trimming cost V 2 bases and J 6 bases, with 16 bases left between them. In germline, CDR1 is SNHLY, CDR2 FYNNEI. This CDR3 region has 15 residues. CDR3 amino acids: CASSEFWEGRDGYTF. The DNA of the CDR3 is TGTGCCAGCAGTGAATTTTGGGAGGGGAGGGATGGCTACACCTTC.

The rearrangement uses TRBV5-1 and TRBJ2-1; 13 bases match TRBD2. The CDR3 covers 18 residues. The ends lost 0 bases at V and 4 bases at J; junction bases unmatched: 7. Germline lookup yields CDR1 SGHRS and CDR2 YFSETQ. In nucleotides, the CDR3 is TGCGCCAGCAGCTTGGGACTAGCGGGAGGTTTGGGATACAATGAGCAGTTCTTC. Its translation is CASSLGLAGGLGYNEQFF.

The rearrangement joins TRBV7-8 to TRBJ2-7, with 8 bases matching TRBD1. The V segment lost 4 bases and the J segment 3 bases; nucleotides outside the gene matches: 17. Germline CDR1 is SGHVS and CDR2 is FQNEAQ. The CDR3 spans 18 residues. CDR3 sequence: CASSSPKGTGGSGYEQYF. The CDR3 region has the DNA TGTGCCAGCAGCTCGCCGAAGGGGACAGGCGGTTCGGGCTACGAGCAGTACTTC.

The chain carries TRBV4-1 and TRBJ1-1; a possible D gene is TRBD1 (5 bases). Germline assignment: CDR1 MGHRA and CDR2 YSYEKL. This CDR3 region has 14 residues. The ends were cut back, 0 bases at V and 7 bases at J, with 12 bases in the middle. The CDR3 loop is CASSQDLEGREAFF. CDR3 in DNA: TGCGCCAGCAGCCAAGATTTGGAGGGGCGTGAAGCTTTCTTT.

This chain links TRBV19 with TRBJ2-2, with 10 nucleotides matching TRBD1. V lost 7 bases to trimming and J lost 4 bases; unmatched junction nucleotides: 9. CDR3 length equals 16 residues. Germline CDR1 reads LNHDA; CDR2 reads SQIVND (reference sequence). CDR3 DNA sequence: TGTGCCAGTACCCCTAGCCGGGACAGGGGCACCGGGGAGCTGTTTTTT. This translates into CASTPSRDRGTGELFF.

This clone was recorded only once. The V gene is TRBV7-2, the J gene TRBJ2-2, with 9 bases fitting TRBD1. Germline V gene sequence: CDR1 SGHTA, CDR2 FQGNSA. With 5 bases clipped from V and 0 bases from J, the junction kept 13 bases outside the gene matches. The length of the CDR3 is 19 residues. CDR3 region: CASSQPKDRGLANTGELFF. The CDR3 nucleotides read TGTGCCAGCAGCCAACCAAAGGACAGGGGCCTAGCGAACACCGGGGAGCTGTTTTTT.

This chain uses TRBV29-1 with TRBJ2-7; a weak D match, TRBD2 (5 bases). CDR3 length: 12 amino acids. Trimming took off 5 bases at V and 5 bases at J, with 13 bases between the two ends. Germline CDR1 and CDR2: SQVTM and ANQGSEA. The CDR3 sequence is CSVSGLRHEQYF. CDR3 nucleotides: TGCAGCGTTTCGGGGTTGCGGCACGAGCAGTACTTC.

This rearrangement joins TRBV5-1 to TRBJ2-1; D is possibly TRBD2 (6 bases). This CDR3 has 14 residues. The germline V and J ends were trimmed by 2 bases and 6 bases, with 12 bases remaining between them. Germline loops: CDR1 SGHRS, CDR2 YFSETQ. The CDR3: CASSLSGVSNEQFF. CDR3 nucleotide sequence: TGCGCCAGCAGCTTATCGGGAGTTAGCAATGAGCAGTTCTTC. The variable domain in full, with the rest retrieved from reference TRBV5-1 and TRBJ2-1, is KAGVTQTPRYLIKTRGQQVTLSCSPISGHRSVSWYQQTPGQGLQFLFEYFSETQRNKGNFPGRFSGRQFSNSRSEMNVSTLELGDSALYLCASSLSGVSNEQFFGPGTRLTVL.

The rearrangement joins TRBV5-5 to TRBJ2-2; TRBD2 matches 8 bases. The V segment lost 0 bases and the J segment 4 bases; nucleotides outside the gene matches: 5. This CDR3 region has 16 residues. Per germline, CDR1 SGHKS and CDR2 YYEKEE (reference sequence). This CDR3 reads CASSLASAGVTGELFF. CDR3 DNA sequence: TGTGCCAGCAGCTTGGCATCAGCGGGAGTCACCGGGGAGCTGTTTTTT.

The chain recombines TRBV7-9 with TRBJ1-1, with D possibly being TRBD1 (6 bases). Deletions cut 3 bases from V and 1 base from J, with 9 bases between. The CDR3 has 14 amino acids. The germline V gene encodes CDR1 SEHNR and CDR2 FQNEAQ (reference sequence). CDR3 loop: CASSLGTTNTEAFF. In DNA, the CDR3 is TGTGCCAGCAGCTTGGGGACAACGAACACTGAAGCTTTCTTT.

The chain uses TRBV4-1 and TRBJ2-7; D perhaps matches TRBD2 (5 bases). The V and J ends lost 1 base and 4 bases respectively, with 14 bases between them. There are 15 residues in the CDR3. CDR1 is MGHRA and CDR2 is YSYEKL in the germline V gene. The CDR3 DNA sequence: TGCGCCAGCAGCCAAGGTGCCGAGGGAATATACGAGCAGTACTTC. It translates to CASSQGAEGIYEQYF.

This chain links TRBV28 with TRBJ2-4, with a tentative D call TRBD1 (6 bases). Germline V gene sequence: CDR1 MDHEN, CDR2 SYDVKM. Trimming pared 6 bases from V and 9 bases from J, leaving 15 bases between. CDR3 length equals 13 residues. Here the CDR3 reads CASSPRGEGIQYF. CDR3 DNA sequence: TGTGCCAGCAGCCCCAGGGGCGAGGGCATTCAGTACTTC.